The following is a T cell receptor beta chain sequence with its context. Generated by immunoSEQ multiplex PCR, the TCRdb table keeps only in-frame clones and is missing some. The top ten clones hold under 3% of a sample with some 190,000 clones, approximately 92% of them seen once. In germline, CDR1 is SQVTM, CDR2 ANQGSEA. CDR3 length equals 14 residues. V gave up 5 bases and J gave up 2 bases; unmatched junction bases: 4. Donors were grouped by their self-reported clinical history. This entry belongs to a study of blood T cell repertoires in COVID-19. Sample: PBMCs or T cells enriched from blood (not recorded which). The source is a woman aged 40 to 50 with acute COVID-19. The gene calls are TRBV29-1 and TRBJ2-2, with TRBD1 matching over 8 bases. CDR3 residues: CSVRDRGNTGELFF. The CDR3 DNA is TGCAGCGTTCGAGACAGGGGTAACACCGGGGAGCTGTTTTTT.